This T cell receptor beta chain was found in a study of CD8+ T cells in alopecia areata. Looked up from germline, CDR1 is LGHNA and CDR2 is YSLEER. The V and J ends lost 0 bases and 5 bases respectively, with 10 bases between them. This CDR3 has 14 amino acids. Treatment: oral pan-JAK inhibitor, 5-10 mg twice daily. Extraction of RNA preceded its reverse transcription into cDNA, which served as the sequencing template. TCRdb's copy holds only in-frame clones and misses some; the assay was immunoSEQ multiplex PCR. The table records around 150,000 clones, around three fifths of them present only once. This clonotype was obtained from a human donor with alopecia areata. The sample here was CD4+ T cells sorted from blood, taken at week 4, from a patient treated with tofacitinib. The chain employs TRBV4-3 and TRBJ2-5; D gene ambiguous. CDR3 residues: CASSQDRVSETQYF. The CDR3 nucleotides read TGCGCCAGCAGCCAAGATAGGGTATCGGAGACCCAGTACTTC.